These 28 T cell receptor beta chains originate from one sample sequenced in a study of neurological immune-mediated disorders. One entry per CDR3 protein results from TCRdb running MiXCR on the 5' RACE reads. The top ten hold approximately 5.8% of the sample, which has approximately 85,000 distinct CDR3 sequences, approximately 4.6% seen once. Time point in this sample: longitudinal time-point 3. Sequenced: PBMCs. Receptors were obtained from a woman aged 55-70 years with multiple sclerosis.

This clonotype has ten or more counts. The chain carries TRBV7-9 and TRBJ2-2; a possible D gene is TRBD1 (5 bases). The CDR3 consists of 15 residues. CDR1 is SEHNR and CDR2 is FQNEAQ in the germline V gene (reference sequence). V was cut by 7 bases and J by 2 bases, with 14 bases left in between. CDR3 amino acids: CASTGAQGNTGELFF. The CDR3 region has the DNA TGTGCCAGCACTGGCGCCCAGGGAAACACCGGGGAGCTGTTTTTT.

This clonotype was picked up many times. The chain combines TRBV20-1 with TRBJ2-7; possible D gene TRBD1, 5 bases. Per germline, CDR1 DFQATT and CDR2 SNEGSKA (reference sequence). The CDR3 length is 12 residues. V was pared by 4 bases and J by 5 bases, with 12 bases between. Here the CDR3 reads CSATQGNHEQYF. CDR3 bases: TGCAGTGCTACCCAGGGAAACCACGAGCAGTACTTC.

By share, this clonotype counts as medium-sized. The chain has TRBV5-1 and TRBJ1-2; TRBD1 agrees at 9 bases. CDR3 length equals 15 residues. Germline-derived CDR1 and CDR2 are SGHRS and YFSETQ. The V and J ends lost 4 bases and 5 bases, in that order; junction bases with no gene match: 9. CDR3 nucleotides: TGCGCCAGCAGCCCGGGGACAGGGAGTCAATATGGCTACACCTTC. Its protein is CASSPGTGSQYGYTF.

This clonotype was observed at least ten times. This chain uses TRBV3-1 with TRBJ1-2; D unclear. CDR1 and CDR2 from the germline V gene are LGHDT and YNNKEL (reference sequence). V gave up 4 bases and J gave up 4 bases, with 16 bases separating them. The CDR3 covers 15 residues. CDR3 bases: TGTGCCAGCAGCCCGCAGGCGGGAGCACTCTATGGCTACACCTTC. It is translated as CASSPQAGALYGYTF.

Many counts were recorded for this clonotype. J is TRBJ1-1 and V is TRBV3-1; tentatively, D is TRBD1 (5 bases). CDR3 size: 14 residues. Looked up from germline, CDR1 is LGHDT and CDR2 is YNNKEL (reference sequence). With 5 bases removed from V and 2 bases from J, the gap between germline ends came to 12 bases. In DNA form, the CDR3 reads TGTGCCAGCAGCTCGGGGGGGTTCAACACTGAAGCTTTCTTT. It codes for CASSSGGFNTEAFF.

This clonotype was detected many times. The CDR3 sequence: CASSYSKIMDRARNTEAFF. The DNA for the CDR3 is TGTGCCAGCAGTTACTCGAAAATCATGGACAGGGCAAGAAACACTGAAGCTTTCTTT. J is TRBJ1-1 and V is TRBV6-5, with TRBD1 matching over 8 bases. In germline, CDR1 is MNHEY, CDR2 SVGAGI. The CDR3 spans 19 residues. With V trimmed by 0 bases and J by 2 bases, 14 bases remained unmatched.

There are many counts of this clonotype. This chain links TRBV18 with TRBJ1-3; D is undetermined. Per the germline V gene, CDR1 is KGHSH and CDR2 is LQKENI. V was trimmed by 2 bases and J by 2 bases, leaving 7 bases between them. This CDR3 spans 14 amino acids. CDR3 residues: CASSPTTAGNTIYF. DNA for the CDR3: TGTGCCAGCTCACCAACCACAGCTGGAAACACCATATATTTT.

At least ten counts were recorded for this clonotype. The V and J genes are TRBV20-1 and TRBJ1-2; D is uncertain. V lost 0 bases and J lost 4, with 15 bases in between. The CDR3 contains 15 residues. Germline CDR1 reads DFQATT; CDR2 reads SNEGSKA (reference sequence). DNA for the CDR3: TGCAGTGCTAGAGATACGGGTCGGCAGAGCTATGGCTACACCTTC. Translated, it gives CSARDTGRQSYGYTF.

In its sample, this clonotype was seen many times. The chain joins TRBV11-2 to TRBJ1-2, with 9 bases fitting TRBD1. Unmatched junction bases numbered 6, after V lost 3 bases and J lost 4 bases. CDR1 and CDR2 (germline): SGHAT, FQNNGV. This CDR3 is 15 amino acids long. In DNA, the CDR3 is TGTGCCAGCAGCTTTACCCAGGACAGGGGCTATGGCTACACCTTC. Translating it yields CASSFTQDRGYGYTF. Drawing the rest from reference TRBV11-2 and TRBJ1-2, the complete variable domain is EAGVAQSPRYKIIEKRQSVAFWCNPISGHATLYWYQQILGQGPKLLIQFQNNGVVDDSQLPKDRFSAERLKGVDSTLKIQPAKLEDSAVYLCASSFTQDRGYGYTFGSGTRLTVV.

This clonotype was seen repeatedly, ten times or more. This chain uses TRBV7-8 with TRBJ2-7; D may be TRBD1 or TRBD2 (5 bases each). V gave up 0 bases and J gave up 6 bases, with 15 bases separating them. This CDR3 comprises 15 residues. Germline-derived CDR1 and CDR2 are SGHVS and FQNEAQ. The CDR3 DNA follows: TGTGCCAGCAGCTTAGCCGGACACGGTGGGGGCGAGCAGTACTTC. This gives the protein CASSLAGHGGGEQYF.

Worth noting for this clonotype: This clone may be a read error of a much larger clone one base away. The V and J genes are TRBV5-1 and TRBJ2-7; D may be TRBD1 (5 bases). Trimming shortened V by 4 bases and J by 3 bases, and 14 bases separated the two germline ends. Germline-derived CDR1 and CDR2 are SGHRS and YFSETQ. This CDR3 comprises 14 residues. CDR3 DNA sequence: TGCGCCAGCAGCCAGGGCGACAGTGGCTACGAGCAGTACTTC. Its protein is CASSQGDSGYEQYF.

This clonotype was seen ten or more times. This chain links TRBV3-1 with TRBJ2-1; D is perhaps TRBD1 (6 bases). V lost 3 bases and J lost 13, with 16 bases in between. The CDR3 covers 13 residues. Germline CDR1 LGHDT, CDR2 YNNKEL (reference sequence). The CDR3 is CASSQADSIIQFF. As DNA, the CDR3 is TGTGCCAGCAGCCAGGCGGACAGTATAATCCAGTTCTTC.

This clonotype occurred many times. The chain links TRBV6-2 or TRBV6-3 to TRBJ2-2, with 7 bases lining up with TRBD1. The V gene's germline CDR1 is MNHEY and CDR2 SVGEGT. This CDR3 region has 15 residues. V shed 5 bases and J 3 bases; nucleotides not matched to a gene: 6. The CDR3 coding sequence is TGTGCCAGCAGTCAGACAGGGCTTCACACCGGGGAGCTGTTTTTT. It encodes CASSQTGLHTGELFF.

This clonotype was found many times. The chain combines TRBV15 with TRBJ2-6; D may correspond to TRBD1 or TRBD2 (5 bases each). The CDR3 is made up of 14 amino acids. V gave up 3 bases and J gave up 2 bases, with 5 bases separating them. Germline loops: CDR1 LNHNV, CDR2 YYDKDF (reference sequence). CDR3 protein: CATSRGAGANVLTF. The CDR3 DNA is TGTGCCACCAGCAGGGGGGCTGGGGCCAACGTCCTGACTTTC.

This clonotype was found many times. The chain is built from TRBV5-1 and TRBJ1-1; 8 positions agree with TRBD1. CDR1 is SGHRS and CDR2 is YFSETQ in the germline V gene. CDR3 length: 14 amino acids. With V trimmed by 7 bases and J by 1 base, 6 bases remained unmatched. CDR3 coding DNA: TGCGCCAGCTATCCAGGGGGCGGGAACACTGAAGCTTTCTTT. Its protein product is CASYPGGGNTEAFF.

This clonotype has a count of ten or more. V gene TRBV6-5 combines with J gene TRBJ1-4; TRBD1 matches 9 bases. V shed 4 bases, J shed 8 bases, and the junction held 8 bases outside the gene matches. The CDR3 extends over 15 amino acids. The germline V gene has CDR1 MNHEY and CDR2 SVGAGI. CDR3 DNA sequence: TGTGCCAGCAGTTCCCCCGGGACAGGGAGAGAAAAACTGTTTTTT. It codes for CASSSPGTGREKLFF.

This rearrangement joins TRBV5-1 to TRBJ2-5, with unresolved D. V was cut by 5 bases and J by 1 base, with 15 bases left in between. The germline V gene encodes CDR1 SGHRS and CDR2 YFSETQ. The CDR3 totals 15 residues. The CDR3 here is CASSYQTESQETQYF. The CDR3 DNA reads as TGCGCCAGCAGTTATCAGACGGAGTCCCAAGAGACCCAGTACTTC. The full variable domain, completed using reference TRBV5-1 and TRBJ2-5, is KAGVTQTPRYLIKTRGQQVTLSCSPISGHRSVSWYQQTPGQGLQFLFEYFSETQRNKGNFPGRFSGRQFSNSRSEMNVSTLELGDSALYLCASSYQTESQETQYFGPGTRLLVL.

This clonotype was recorded at least ten times. The V and J genes are TRBV5-1 and TRBJ2-5; D perhaps matches TRBD2 (5 bases). Trimming shortened V by 0 bases and J by 0 bases, and 15 bases separated the two germline ends. There are 17 residues in the CDR3. From germline, CDR1 is SGHRS and CDR2 YFSETQ. CDR3 nucleotides: TGCGCCAGCAGCTTGGCCCTTTTTGAGGGTTACCAAGAGACCCAGTACTTC. Residues: CASSLALFEGYQETQYF.

This clonotype was recorded many times. The J gene is TRBJ2-4, the V gene TRBV7-9; D remains unclear. Germline values: CDR1 SEHNR, CDR2 FQNEAQ (reference sequence). The V end lost 4 bases, the J end lost 0 bases, and 16 bases lay between the germline ends. The CDR3 has 17 amino acids. The CDR3 loop is CASSSSDGGIAKNIQYF. The DNA for the CDR3 is TGTGCCAGCAGCTCATCGGACGGTGGGATAGCCAAAAACATTCAGTACTTC.

This clonotype was recorded at least ten times. The gene calls are TRBV5-1 and TRBJ1-2; D perhaps matches TRBD1 (6 bases). The V end was cut by 1 base, the J end by 4 bases, with 14 bases between. Germline loops: CDR1 SGHRS, CDR2 YFSETQ. The CDR3 has 15 amino acids. The CDR3 nucleotides are TGCGCCAGCAGCTTGATCGCAGGGGACCCCTATGGCTACACCTTC. Its translation: CASSLIAGDPYGYTF.

This clonotype was counted ten times or more. The chain employs TRBV3-1 and TRBJ1-1, with TRBD1 matching over 11 bases. J was trimmed by 0 bases and V by 1 base; bases with no gene match: 1. Germline V gene data show CDR1 as LGHDT and CDR2 as YNNKEL (reference sequence). This CDR3 spans 16 amino acids. CDR3 residues: CASSQGTGGLNTEAFF. DNA for the CDR3: TGTGCCAGCAGCCAAGGGACAGGGGGCCTGAACACTGAAGCTTTCTTT.

The sample holds many counts of this clonotype. The gene calls are TRBV27 and TRBJ1-3; D may be TRBD1 (5 bases). The CDR3 length is 17 residues. Trimming removed 6 bases at V and 2 bases at J, with 20 bases between. CDR1 and CDR2 (germline): MNHEY, SMNVEV (reference sequence). CDR3 amino acids: CASRPLNGGSTGNTIYF. As DNA, the CDR3 is TGTGCCAGCAGACCCCTCAACGGGGGGTCTACTGGAAACACCATATATTTT.

In this sample, this clonotype turned up many times. The chain links TRBV5-1 to TRBJ2-7, with D uncertain. Germline V lookup: CDR1 SGHRS, CDR2 YFSETQ. Deletions cut 3 bases from V and 0 bases from J, with 10 bases between. The CDR3 contains 14 residues. DNA of the CDR3: TGCGCCAGCAGCTCCGCCGGGTTCTCCTACGAGCAGTACTTC. Translating gives CASSSAGFSYEQYF.

This clonotype was observed many times. The chain is built from TRBV20-1 and TRBJ2-1; 12 nucleotides agree with TRBD2. Germline loops: CDR1 DFQATT, CDR2 SNEGSKA (reference sequence). The ends lost 8 bases at V and 7 bases at J; junction bases unmatched: 9. The CDR3 is made up of 14 amino acids. CDR3 nucleotide sequence: TGCAGTCCCCTAGCGGGGGGGCCGGAGAATGAGCAGTTCTTC. Translation gives CSPLAGGPENEQFF.

This clonotype was observed many times. The CDR3 coding sequence is TGCGCCAGCAGCTTGGAAATGGAGACCCAGTACTTC. Translation gives CASSLEMETQYF. This chain joins TRBV5-1 and TRBJ2-5; no firm D call. The V gene's germline CDR1 is SGHRS and CDR2 YFSETQ. V was pared by 0 bases and J by 5 bases, with 5 bases between. The CDR3 sequence is 12 residues long.

This clonotype was detected ten times or more. This chain links TRBV11-2 with TRBJ2-1; D is perhaps TRBD1 (8 bases). The CDR3 spans 14 residues. The V end was cut by 1 base, the J end by 8 bases, with 12 bases between. The V gene's germline CDR1 is SGHAT and CDR2 FQNNGV. The CDR3 sequence: CASSLGTGRDEQFF. In nucleotides, the CDR3 is TGTGCCAGCAGCTTAGGGACAGGGAGGGATGAGCAGTTCTTC.

This clonotype occurred many times. The chain recombines TRBV5-6 with TRBJ2-1, with a possible D match to TRBD2 (6 bases). CDR1 is SGHDT and CDR2 is YYEEEE in the germline V gene. There are 16 residues in the CDR3. V was pared by 4 bases and J by 0 bases, with 14 bases between. The CDR3 loop reads CASSKPGTLSYNEQFF. The CDR3 bases are TGTGCCAGCAGCAAACCCGGGACTCTCTCCTACAATGAGCAGTTCTTC.

In this sample, this clonotype turned up many times. The chain couples TRBV20-1 to TRBJ2-3; TRBD2 agrees at 8 bases. In germline, CDR1 is DFQATT, CDR2 SNEGSKA (reference sequence). Losses at the gene ends were 4 bases for V and 2 bases for J; bases not matched to a gene: 5. The CDR3 contains 14 residues. The CDR3 region is CSAIAGGNTDTQYF. The CDR3 coding sequence is TGCAGTGCTATTGCGGGGGGTAACACAGATACGCAGTATTTT.